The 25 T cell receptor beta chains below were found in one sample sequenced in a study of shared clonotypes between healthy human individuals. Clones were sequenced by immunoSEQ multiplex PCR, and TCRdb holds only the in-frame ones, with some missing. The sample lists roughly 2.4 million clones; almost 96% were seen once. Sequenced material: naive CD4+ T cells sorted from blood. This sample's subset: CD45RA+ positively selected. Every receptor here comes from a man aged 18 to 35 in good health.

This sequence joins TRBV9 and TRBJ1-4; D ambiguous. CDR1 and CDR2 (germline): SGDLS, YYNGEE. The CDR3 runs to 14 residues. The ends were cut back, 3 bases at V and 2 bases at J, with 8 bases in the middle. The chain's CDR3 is CASSAQSTNEKLFF. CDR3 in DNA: TGTGCCAGCAGCGCGCAGAGTACTAATGAAAAACTGTTTTTT.

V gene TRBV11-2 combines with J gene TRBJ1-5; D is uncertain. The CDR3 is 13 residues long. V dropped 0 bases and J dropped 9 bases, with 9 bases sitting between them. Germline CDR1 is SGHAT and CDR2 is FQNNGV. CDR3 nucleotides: TGTGCCAGCAGCTTAGATGGTTCAGGGCCCCAGCATTTT. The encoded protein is CASSLDGSGPQHF.

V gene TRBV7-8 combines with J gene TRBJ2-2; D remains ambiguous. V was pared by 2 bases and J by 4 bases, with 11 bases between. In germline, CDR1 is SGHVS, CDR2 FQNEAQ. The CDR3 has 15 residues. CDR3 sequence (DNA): TGTGCCAGCAGCTTAAATGGCCAGTTCACCGGGGAGCTGTTTTTT. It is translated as CASSLNGQFTGELFF.

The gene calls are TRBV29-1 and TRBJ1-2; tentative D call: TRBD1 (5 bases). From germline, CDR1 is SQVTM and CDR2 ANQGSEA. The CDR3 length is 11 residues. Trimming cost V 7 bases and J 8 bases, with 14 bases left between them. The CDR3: CSAETGVGYTF. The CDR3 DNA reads TGCAGCGCCGAGACGGGGGTGGGCTACACCTTC.

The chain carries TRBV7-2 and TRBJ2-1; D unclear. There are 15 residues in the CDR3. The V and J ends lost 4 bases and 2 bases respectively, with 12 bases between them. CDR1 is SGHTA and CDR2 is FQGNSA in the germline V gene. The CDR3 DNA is TGTGCCAGCAGCTCTCCAAACTCCCCCTACAATGAGCAGTTCTTC. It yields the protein CASSSPNSPYNEQFF.

The CDR3 DNA reads TGCGCCAGCAGCCAAACTAGACATAATTCGGCGGCAAATCAGCCCCAGCATTTT. Translation: CASSQTRHNSAANQPQHF. The chain joins TRBV4-3 to TRBJ1-5; D gene uncertain. CDR1 is LGHNA and CDR2 is YSLEER in the germline V gene. The CDR3 is made up of 18 amino acids. The V end was cut by 2 bases, the J end by 4 bases, with 21 bases between.

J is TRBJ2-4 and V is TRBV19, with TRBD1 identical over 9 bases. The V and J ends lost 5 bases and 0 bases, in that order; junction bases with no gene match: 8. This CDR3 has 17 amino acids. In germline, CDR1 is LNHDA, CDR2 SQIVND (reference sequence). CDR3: CASSPLDRGKAKNIQYF. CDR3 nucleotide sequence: TGTGCCAGTAGTCCGTTGGACAGGGGAAAAGCCAAAAACATTCAGTACTTC.

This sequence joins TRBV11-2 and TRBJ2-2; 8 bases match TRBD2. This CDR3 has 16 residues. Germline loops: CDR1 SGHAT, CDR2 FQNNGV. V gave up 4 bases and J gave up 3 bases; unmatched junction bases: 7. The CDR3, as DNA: TGTGCCAGCAGCTCAGAGCGGGAGAGGTACACCGGGGAGCTGTTTTTT. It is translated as CASSSERERYTGELFF.

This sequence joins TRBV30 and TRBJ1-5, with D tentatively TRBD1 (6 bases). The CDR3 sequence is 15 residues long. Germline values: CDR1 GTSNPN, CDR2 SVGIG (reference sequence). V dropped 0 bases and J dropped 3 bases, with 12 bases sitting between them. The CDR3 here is CAWSVGQTFNQPQHF. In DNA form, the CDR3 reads TGTGCCTGGAGTGTTGGACAGACCTTCAATCAGCCCCAGCATTTT.

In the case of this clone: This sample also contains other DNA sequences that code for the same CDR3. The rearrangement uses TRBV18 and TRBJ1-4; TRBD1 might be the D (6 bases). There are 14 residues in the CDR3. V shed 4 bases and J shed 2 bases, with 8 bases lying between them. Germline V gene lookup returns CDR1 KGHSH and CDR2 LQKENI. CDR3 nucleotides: TGTGCCAGCTCACTACAGGGTACTAATGAAAAACTGTTTTTT. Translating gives CASSLQGTNEKLFF. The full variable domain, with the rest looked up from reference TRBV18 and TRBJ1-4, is NAGVMQNPRHLVRRRGQEARLRCSPMKGHSHVYWYRQLPEEGLKFMVYLQKENIIDESGMPKERFSAEFPKEGPSILRIQQVVRGDSAAYFCASSLQGTNEKLFFGSGTQLSVL.

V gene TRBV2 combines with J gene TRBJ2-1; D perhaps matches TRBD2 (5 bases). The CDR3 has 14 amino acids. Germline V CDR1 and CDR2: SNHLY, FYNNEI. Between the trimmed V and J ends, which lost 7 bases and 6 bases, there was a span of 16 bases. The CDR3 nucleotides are TGTGCCAGCAACCTGGAGGTGGCGGGCAATGAGCAGTTCTTC. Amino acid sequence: CASNLEVAGNEQFF.

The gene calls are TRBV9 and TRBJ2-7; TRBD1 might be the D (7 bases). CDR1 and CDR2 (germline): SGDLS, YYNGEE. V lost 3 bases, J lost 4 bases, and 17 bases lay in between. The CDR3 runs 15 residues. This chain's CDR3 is CASSGGDSARYEQYF. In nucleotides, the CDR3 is TGTGCCAGCAGCGGGGGGGACAGTGCGAGGTACGAGCAGTACTTC.

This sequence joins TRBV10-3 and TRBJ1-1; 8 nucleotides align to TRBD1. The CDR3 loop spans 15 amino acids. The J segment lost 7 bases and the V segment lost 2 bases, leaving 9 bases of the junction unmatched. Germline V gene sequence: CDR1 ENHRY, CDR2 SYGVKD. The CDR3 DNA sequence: TGTGCCATCAGTGAGGATCCCGGGACAGGAGATGAAGCTTTCTTT. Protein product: CAISEDPGTGDEAFF.

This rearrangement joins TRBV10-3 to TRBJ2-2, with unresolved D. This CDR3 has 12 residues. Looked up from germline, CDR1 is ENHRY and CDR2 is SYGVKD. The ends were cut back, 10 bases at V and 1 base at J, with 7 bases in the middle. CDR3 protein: CATGENTGELFF. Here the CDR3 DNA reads TGTGCCACCGGAGAGAACACCGGGGAGCTGTTTTTT.

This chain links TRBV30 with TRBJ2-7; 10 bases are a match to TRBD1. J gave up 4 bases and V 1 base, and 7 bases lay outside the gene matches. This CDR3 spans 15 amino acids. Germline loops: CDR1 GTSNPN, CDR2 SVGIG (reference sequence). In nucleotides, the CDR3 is TGTGCCTGGAGTGCCAAGACAGGGGGCTTATACGAGCAGTACTTC. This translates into CAWSAKTGGLYEQYF.

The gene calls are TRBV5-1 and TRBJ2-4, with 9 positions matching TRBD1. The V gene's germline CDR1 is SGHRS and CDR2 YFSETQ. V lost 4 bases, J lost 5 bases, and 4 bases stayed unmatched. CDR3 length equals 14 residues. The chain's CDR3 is CASSMDRGQNIQYF. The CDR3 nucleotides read TGCGCCAGCAGCATGGACAGGGGCCAAAACATTCAGTACTTC.

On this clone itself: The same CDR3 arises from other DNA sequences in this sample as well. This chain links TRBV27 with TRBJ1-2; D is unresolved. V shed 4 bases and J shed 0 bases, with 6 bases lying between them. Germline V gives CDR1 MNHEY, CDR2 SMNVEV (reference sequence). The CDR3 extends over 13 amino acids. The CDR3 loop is CASSYRANYGYTF. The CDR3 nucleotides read TGTGCCAGCAGTTATAGGGCTAACTATGGCTACACCTTC.

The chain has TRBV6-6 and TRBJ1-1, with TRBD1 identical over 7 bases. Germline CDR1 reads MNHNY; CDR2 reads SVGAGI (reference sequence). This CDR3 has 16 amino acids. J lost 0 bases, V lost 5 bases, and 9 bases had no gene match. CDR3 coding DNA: TGTGCCAGCAGTCTATCAGGGGGAATCATGAACACTGAAGCTTTCTTT. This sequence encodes CASSLSGGIMNTEAFF.

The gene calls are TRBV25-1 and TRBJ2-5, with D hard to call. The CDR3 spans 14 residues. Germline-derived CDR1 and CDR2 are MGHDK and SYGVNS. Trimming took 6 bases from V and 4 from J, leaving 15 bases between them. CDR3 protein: CASSPSTLGETQYF. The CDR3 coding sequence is TGTGCCAGCAGCCCTTCCACGCTGGGAGAGACCCAGTACTTC.

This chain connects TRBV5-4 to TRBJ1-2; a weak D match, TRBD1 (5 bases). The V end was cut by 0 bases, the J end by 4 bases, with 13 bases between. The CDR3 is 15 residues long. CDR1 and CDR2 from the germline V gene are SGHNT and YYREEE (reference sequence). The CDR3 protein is CASSLAGINPYGYTF. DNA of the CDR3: TGTGCCAGCAGCTTGGCAGGGATAAATCCCTATGGCTACACCTTC.

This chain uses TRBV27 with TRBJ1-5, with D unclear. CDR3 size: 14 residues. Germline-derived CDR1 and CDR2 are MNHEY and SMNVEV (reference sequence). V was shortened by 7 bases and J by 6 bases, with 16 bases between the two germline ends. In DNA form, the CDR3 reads TGTGCCAGCAATTCAGGTTTAGGCGGTCAGCCCCAGCATTTT. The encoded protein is CASNSGLGGQPQHF.

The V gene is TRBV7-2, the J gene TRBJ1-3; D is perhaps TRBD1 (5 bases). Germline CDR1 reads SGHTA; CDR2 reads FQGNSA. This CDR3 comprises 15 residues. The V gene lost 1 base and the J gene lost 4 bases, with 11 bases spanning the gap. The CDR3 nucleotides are TGTGCCAGCAGCTTAGTAGAGGGACCAGGAAACACCATATATTTT. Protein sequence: CASSLVEGPGNTIYF.

CDR3 protein: CASSTDSYSNQPQHF. As DNA, the CDR3 is TGTGCCAGCAGTACGGACAGCTATAGCAATCAGCCCCAGCATTTT. The genes are TRBV28 and TRBJ1-5, with a weak D call TRBD1 (6 bases). The V and J ends lost 5 bases and 0 bases respectively, with 11 bases between them. The CDR3 totals 15 residues. Germline assignment: CDR1 MDHEN and CDR2 SYDVKM. The full variable domain, in which reference TRBV28 and TRBJ1-5 provide the parts outside the CDR3, is DVKVTQSSRYLVKRTGEKVFLECVQDMDHENMFWYRQDPGLGLRLIYFSYDVKMKEKGDIPEGYSVSREKKERFSLILESASTNQTSMYLCASSTDSYSNQPQHFGDGTRLSIL.

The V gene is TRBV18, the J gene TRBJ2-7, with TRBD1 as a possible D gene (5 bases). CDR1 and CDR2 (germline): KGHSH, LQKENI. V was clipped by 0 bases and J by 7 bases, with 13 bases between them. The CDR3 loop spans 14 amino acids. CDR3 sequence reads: CASSPPQGLGEQYF. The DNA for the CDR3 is TGTGCCAGCTCACCACCGCAGGGTCTGGGAGAGCAGTACTTC.

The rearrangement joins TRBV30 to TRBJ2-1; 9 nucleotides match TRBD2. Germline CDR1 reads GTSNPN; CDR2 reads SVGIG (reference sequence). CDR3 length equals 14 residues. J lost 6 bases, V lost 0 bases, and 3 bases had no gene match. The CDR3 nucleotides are TGTGCCTGGAGTGTTCTAGCGGGGTCCAATGAGCAGTTCTTC. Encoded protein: CAWSVLAGSNEQFF.